Sequencing of this T cell receptor beta chain was carried out in a study of immune cell composition in non-small cell lung cancer. TCRdb keeps only in-frame clones here, not all; method: immunoSEQ multiplex PCR. Of 15,000 to 20,000 clones in the sample, 77% were seen once. Trimming cost V 0 bases and J 2 bases, with 8 bases left between them. The CDR3 loop spans 15 amino acids. Germline assignment: CDR1 LGHNA and CDR2 YNFKEQ. The normal lung sample lay at least 3 cm, and maximally far, from the tumour. These data also featured in a second study, about CD4 T cells in lung cancer.

The sequenced sample consisted of non-adjacent lung tissue. This TCR was recovered from a human donor with non-small cell lung cancer. The chain carries TRBV4-2 and TRBJ1-3; no clear D. As DNA, the CDR3 is TGTGCCAGCAGCCAAGATCCTGGGGCTGGAAACACCATATATTTT. The encoded protein is CASSQDPGAGNTIYF.